A single T cell receptor beta chain is shown here with its context. Its antigen remains unknown. Each CDR3 protein gets one entry in TCRdb, which reprocessed the 5' RACE reads and gives no DNA. The sample yields about 460,000 distinct CDR3 sequences, of which the top ten take up roughly 1.4%. These data are taken from a study of T cells expressing NK-cell markers. Findings of the study overall: Whether expanded NKG2C+ T cell clones were HCMV specific stayed uncertain. A range of about 1.0-7.5% of CD8+ T cells consisted of dominant NKG2C+ clonotypes in more than five donors.

The germline gives CDR1 ENHRY, CDR2 SYGVKD. The CDR3 runs to 16 residues. The sequencing input was blood T cells: a sorted CD56 or NKG2C T cell subset, CD4+ or CD8+ T cells, or bulk PBMC T cells (not recorded which). The J gene is TRBJ2-7, the V gene TRBV10-3; TCRdb reports TRBD1, a call that lacks DNA to check it against. This sequence was found in a woman aged 45-65 years in good health. The CDR3 loop is CAISDGRQGPSYEQYF.